A single sample gave rise to the 12 T cell receptor beta chains below, sequenced in a study of vaccination effects on CD4 cells after COVID-19. Antigen-specific CD4+ T cells were first expanded with viral peptide pools by the ViraFEST assay and only then sequenced. CD4+ T cell isolation took place after about nine days of culture. The data were produced by immunoSEQ multiplex PCR, yet TCRdb's version contains in-frame clones alone and is incomplete. The table shows fewer than 25,000 clones, with 73% occurring only once. For these TCRs, the target antigens are not known. Specimen: CD4+ T cells from PBMCs cultured with HCoV-229E spike peptides, collected before COVID-19 vaccination. These receptor sequences come from a human donor who received a COVID-19 vaccine.

This rearrangement joins TRBV5-4 to TRBJ2-1; D gene uncertain. CDR1 is SGHNT, CDR2 YYREEE, per germline (reference sequence). The CDR3 loop spans 14 amino acids. Trimming cost V 4 bases and J 4 bases, with 12 bases left between them. The CDR3 DNA reads TGTGCCAGCAGCACGAAGGCTAGGTACAATGAGCAGTTCTTC. This translates into CASSTKARYNEQFF.

The rearrangement uses TRBV6-6 and TRBJ1-1, with a weak D call TRBD1 (5 bases). V dropped 5 bases and J dropped 10 bases, with 17 bases sitting between them. The CDR3 is 13 residues long. From germline, CDR1 is MNHNY and CDR2 SVGAGI (reference sequence). Here the CDR3 reads CASSHGGINSAFF. Here the CDR3 DNA reads TGTGCCAGCAGTCACGGGGGTATTAATTCAGCTTTCTTT.

The rearrangement uses TRBV5-6 and TRBJ1-3; D uncertain. Germline CDR1 is SGHDT and CDR2 is YYEEEE. Trimming cost V 4 bases and J 0 bases, with 11 bases left between them. This CDR3 spans 15 amino acids. The CDR3 coding sequence is TGTGCCAGCAGCCGCTGGCAGACCTCTGGAAACACCATATATTTT. This sequence encodes CASSRWQTSGNTIYF.

This clone was seen a single time. The V and J genes are TRBV9 and TRBJ2-1; D is ambiguous. CDR1 is SGDLS and CDR2 is YYNGEE in the germline V gene. Trimming removed 2 bases from V and 8 bases from J, with 5 bases in between. CDR3 length equals 11 residues. The CDR3 region is CASSVSDEQFF. The CDR3 DNA follows: TGTGCCAGCAGCGTTTCCGATGAGCAGTTCTTC.

This clone was seen more than once but under ten times. The chain carries TRBV19 and TRBJ1-1, with TRBD1 matching over 7 bases. CDR1 and CDR2 (germline): LNHDA, SQIVND (reference sequence). The CDR3 spans 14 residues. The junction had 11 bases not matched to a gene; V was cut back by 5 bases and J by 8 bases. In DNA, the CDR3 is TGTGCCAGTAGTCGGACAGGTCTCTTACCAGAAGCTTTCTTT. Protein sequence: CASSRTGLLPEAFF.

This clone occurred once. This sequence joins TRBV10-1 and TRBJ2-1; maybe TRBD1 (5 bases). There are 16 residues in the CDR3. Germline CDR1 and CDR2: WNHNN and SYGVQD (reference sequence). V lost 0 bases to trimming and J lost 2 bases, with 11 bases between them. As DNA, the CDR3 is TGCGCCAGCAGTGAGTCGGGGTCAGGGACCTACAATGAGCAGTTCTTC. As protein: CASSESGSGTYNEQFF.

The V call is TRBV29-1, the J call TRBJ2-7, with 14 nucleotides matching TRBD2. The CDR3 is 16 residues long. V dropped 0 bases and J dropped 3; count of bases not matched to a gene: 4. Germline loops: CDR1 SQVTM, CDR2 ANQGSEA. CDR3 amino acids: CSVEDTGLAGVYEQYF. The CDR3 DNA sequence: TGCAGCGTTGAAGATACGGGACTAGCGGGAGTCTACGAGCAGTACTTC.

The chain combines TRBV7-9 with TRBJ1-1; no definite D call. Between the trimmed V and J ends, which lost 1 base and 2 bases, there was a span of 8 bases. This CDR3 has 14 amino acids. CDR1 SEHNR and CDR2 FQNEAQ come from the germline V gene (reference sequence). CDR3 DNA: TGTGCCAGCAGCTTAGGATCAGGTAACACTGAAGCTTTCTTT. Translation gives CASSLGSGNTEAFF.

Only a few counts were recorded for this clone. This sequence joins TRBV19 and TRBJ2-1; D not resolved. Germline CDR1 LNHDA, CDR2 SQIVND (reference sequence). Trimming took off 3 bases at V and 5 bases at J, with 5 bases between the two ends. The CDR3 contains 12 residues. CDR3: CASSMSDNEQFF. The CDR3, as DNA: TGTGCCAGTAGTATGTCAGACAATGAGCAGTTCTTC.

The chain links TRBV20-1 to TRBJ2-1; D is perhaps TRBD2 (6 bases). Trimming shortened V by 6 bases and J by 7 bases, and 10 bases separated the two germline ends. Germline lookup yields CDR1 DFQATT and CDR2 SNEGSKA (reference sequence). The CDR3 runs 11 residues. CDR3 amino acids: CSAILANEQFF. CDR3 sequence (DNA): TGCAGTGCCATACTAGCAAATGAGCAGTTCTTC.

V usage is TRBV5-1 and J usage is TRBJ2-7; TRBD2 aligns across 9 bases. Germline V gene data show CDR1 as SGHRS and CDR2 as YFSETQ. The CDR3 has 17 amino acids. After removal of 4 bases from V and 3 bases from J, the junction contained 14 bases not matched to a gene. CDR3 nucleotides: TGCGCCAGCAGCCAAGACTCCTATAGCGGGGGCCTCTACGAGCAGTACTTC. Residues: CASSQDSYSGGLYEQYF.

The chain is built from TRBV5-5 and TRBJ1-1; 7 bases are shared with TRBD1. V lost 3 bases, J lost 6 bases, and 8 bases stayed unmatched. The length of the CDR3 is 14 residues. Germline-derived CDR1 and CDR2 are SGHKS and YYEKEE (reference sequence). CDR3 loop: CASSYLQGLPEAFF. CDR3 sequence (DNA): TGTGCCAGCAGCTATCTACAGGGGCTCCCTGAAGCTTTCTTT.